The entry below gives a single TCR beta chain sequence along with its context. This clone came up a few times. The target of this receptor is not known. No much larger clone exists at a distance of one base, and base qualities are not known. Each donor gave one peripheral blood draw, approximately 110 mL on average, collected into heparinised tubes. Using a panel that included CD45RO, CCR7, CD25, CD127, CD95 and CD27, naive, central memory, regulatory and stem cell-like memory CD4+ T cells were sorted on a BD FACSAria II. All sorted populations exceeded 95% purity. PBMCs were separated immediately by Lymphoprep density gradient centrifugation and were stained directly, without being cultured. Samples were stained and sorted in pairs, with one healthy donor and one patient per experiment, so that batch effects were minimized. The entire amount of isolated RNA was reverse transcribed using the High Capacity cDNA Reverse Transcription Kit, so the sequenced TCRB transcripts were expressed ones. Deep immunoSEQ sequencing was performed on naive, central memory and regulatory T cell samples, with an average of around 3.5 million total reads per sample. After sorted cells were lysed in RLT buffer, RNA was extracted with DNase-treated RNeasy Micro or Mini kits, with the choice depending on cell number. To prevent cross-contamination, each cell subset was processed individually, whereas patient and healthy donor samples were processed jointly. TCRB sequences were amplified from cDNA with the immunoSEQ multiplex PCR, producing 87-bp fragments spanning the CDR3 region. Sequencing of the amplicons was performed on the Illumina HiSeq platform. The authors processed their data as follows. Synthetic template baselines were used to correct PCR bias computationally, reads within Hamming distance 2 were collapsed, and singletons that could not be merged were discarded. Reads were aligned against IMGT so that V, D and J genes, CDR3 length and insertions or deletions at six rearrangement sites could be assigned. Clonotype counts were normalized to sorted cell number within each subset before computing true diversity and Gini coefficients with the tcR R package. The overlap coefficient, calculated on TCRB nucleotide sequences, was used to measure repertoire sharing. As a proxy for the pre-selection repertoire, out-of-frame TCRB sequences from naive cells were analyzed. Entries here come from immuneACCESS through TCRdb and include only in-frame sequences with V and J called. Some clones fail to appear in such tables; in the studies checked, an unresolved V gene covers under half of the shortfall, and the cause of the remainder is unknown. V and J calls and clone size are given by that table; D and trimming were obtained from the DNA. The sample has around 260,000 clones on record, around 21% of them singletons. 0.028% of the sample lies in the top ten.

The data are from a study of beta chain features in type 1 diabetes (dated by TCRdb to about 2018). As for the study more broadly: No differences in mean age, gender distribution, total cell number or subset yield were found between patients and healthy donors. Across all samples, around 100 million sorted cells were examined, and cell number per subset correlated strongly with RNA yield. In the study, TCRB repertoires of sorted circulating CD4+ T cell subsets from recently diagnosed type 1 diabetes patients were compared with those of matched healthy donors. Regulatory and stem cell-like memory subsets were obtained from only 8 patients and roughly 8 healthy donors, while naive and central memory subsets were obtained from all 30 or so donors. What the research found in general, with its limitations: Shorter templates might have been favored by PCR, but patient and control samples were amplified and corrected together, so both groups would have been affected equally by any skew. Naive, central memory and regulatory TCRB repertoires appeared to be more alike among patients than among healthy donors. Type 1 diabetes patients showed a moderate but significant shortening of TCRB CDR3 length in all four CD4+ subsets. Patients with type 1 diabetes made fewer insertions and deleted more nucleotides at VDJ recombination sites, implying thymic rearrangement abnormalities. Because the HLA sub-analyses included only small numbers of individuals, any influence of HLA type on TCRB rearrangement was left unresolved. Sequencing cDNA rather than genomic DNA could over-represent highly expressing activated cells, although activation and CD3 levels did not differ between groups.

According to the germline V gene, CDR1 reads SQVTM and CDR2 reads ANQGSEA. From the cysteine through the phenylalanine, the CDR3 covers 18 amino acids. Just the 54-base CDR3 DNA is kept, in frame starting at base 1. V is shortened by 6 bases, J by 2 bases, and the region joining them spans 28 bases. The V gene is TRBV29-1 and the J gene is TRBJ1-2; possibly the D gene is TRBD1, per 5 matching bases. The sequencing sample was made of naive CD4+ T cells from blood. What this sample's cell subset or site label stands for: true naive CD4+ T cells. The sequence derives from a woman aged 40 to 50 with type 1 diabetes. The CDR3 has the sequence CSVPRAGVYPPPNYGYTF. The DNA is as follows: TGCAGCGTCCCTAGGGCGGGGGTCTACCCGCCCCCGAACTATGGCTACACCTTC. This CDR3, with the reference TRBV29-1 and TRBJ1-2 proteins standing in past its ends, gives the full variable domain SAVISQKPSRDICQRGTSLTIQCQVDSQVTMMFWYRQQPGQSLTLIATANQGSEATYESGFVIDKFPISRPNLTFSTLTVSNMSPEDSSIYLCSVPRAGVYPPPNYGYTFGSGTRLTVV.